The clone carrying this TCR beta chain has only a few counts. Antigen unknown. Germline CDR1 is MNHNS and CDR2 is SASEGT. The germline V and J ends were trimmed by 2 bases and 1 base, with 5 bases remaining between them. The CDR3 length is 13 residues. The primer mix had 60 Vbeta and 13 Jbeta primers. TCRdb keeps only in-frame clones here, not all; method: immunoSEQ multiplex PCR. The sample lists 120,000 to 150,000 clones, about 79% occurring once. This record belongs to a study of cytomegalovirus exposure and HLA in healthy donors. Findings and caveats of the study: With later analysis, a missense DCLRE1C variant became linked to TCR beta V- and J-gene trimming. Accurate HLA-A and HLA-B prediction from TCR beta sequences was reported for most subjects.

The J gene is TRBJ1-1, the V gene TRBV6-1, with a weak D call TRBD1 (5 bases). The sample consisted of PBMCs. The source is a woman under 40 in good health and CMV-seronegative. Here the CDR3 reads CASSEQGNTEAFF. CDR3 sequence (DNA): TGTGCCAGCAGTGAACAGGGGAACACTGAAGCTTTCTTT.